This paragraph reports one T cell receptor (beta chain). This clone was seen only a few times. The antigen it binds to is not known. Qualities for individual bases were not recorded, and no much larger clone is one base off. TCRbeta CDR3 regions were amplified from genomic DNA by means of the immunoSEQ Assay, a bias-controlled multiplex PCR. The original pipeline was this. Within the assay, amplification of reference gene primers was used to estimate how many nucleated cells each sample contained. To quantify the absolute abundance of each unique TCRbeta CDR3 rearrangement, sequence reads were collapsed and filtered. Productive Simpson clonality was computed per sample as the square root of Simpson's diversity index over productive rearrangements. Entries here come from immuneACCESS through TCRdb and include only in-frame sequences with V and J called. Some clones fail to appear in such tables; in the studies checked, an unresolved V gene covers under half of the shortfall, and the cause of the remainder is unknown. For V, J and clone size, that table is used; D and trimming come from the DNA. The sample yields about 100,000 clones; about 85% were counted once. The ten biggest clones cover over 10% of the sample.

The data are from a study of blood T cell repertoires in COVID-19 (dated by TCRdb to between 2020 and 2021). Study-wide context: Samples covering the acute and convalescent phases of COVID-19 were provided by collaborators in the United States, Italy and Spain. The prospective study material was composed of cDNA or gDNA derived from T cells, B-cell-depleted T cells, or PBMCs. Subjects who had been exposed to COVID-19, were actively infected with it, or had recovered from it provided the deeply sampled blood TCRbeta repertoires that made up the dataset. The repertoires were released in a freely available public database intended as a resource for research on the immune response to SARS-CoV-2. The samples were drawn from the first 160 participants of the ongoing ImmuneRACE study and from some 1,300 subjects provided by 6 global collaborators. Sample metadata almost always included a de-identified subject ID, COVID-19 status, age in years and sex. Where available, HLA class I and class II types were obtained from metadata supplied by the sample provider rather than from assay-based typing.

The full study reports these points: Clinical and demographic metadata were provided uncurated, with the amount varying by source and participant.

Whole blood was collected in K2EDTA tubes by collaborating institutions according to the institutions' own protocols. For TCRbeta analysis, collaborators shipped samples as frozen whole blood, isolated PBMCs, or DNA extracted from either of those sample types. Measured from the cysteine to the phenylalanine, the CDR3 is 15 residues long. The only DNA kept is the CDR3, 45 bases in frame from the first base. V was cut back by 2 bases and J by 6 bases, leaving a gap of 16 bases between them. In the germline V gene (reference sequence), CDR1 corresponds to SGHNT and CDR2 to YYREEE. The chain joins TRBV5-4 to TRBJ2-3; a tentative D match to TRBD2 spans 6 bases. This receptor was obtained from a human donor in a cohort sampled during active COVID-19. Sequencing used peripheral blood. The bases are TGTGCCAGCAGCTTAGCGGGCACCTTCCAGGATACGCAGTATTTT. The resulting protein is CASSLAGTFQDTQYF.